The sequence of this T cell receptor (beta chain) was determined in a study of TIL therapy for anti-PD-1-resistant metastatic lung cancer. Germline trimming cut 4 bases from V and 0 bases from J; bases unmatched to any gene: 5. The CDR3 extends over 16 amino acids. Germline V gene sequence: CDR1 SGHNT, CDR2 YENEEA. The time point was: pre-treatment sample, taken before nivolumab and TIL therapy. The immunoSEQ assay was v3. TCRdb's table, derived via immunoSEQ multiplex PCR, lists solely in-frame clones and lacks some. The sample yields about 16,000 clones, 74% seen once. The sample here was blood, taken at baseline. The chain carries TRBV11-3 and TRBJ2-3, with 9 bases identical to TRBD1. This receptor was obtained from a person aged 25 to 80 with non-small cell lung cancer. The CDR3 nucleotides are TGTGCCAGCAGCTCATTACAGGGGGCTAGCACAGATACGCAGTATTTT. It encodes CASSSLQGASTDTQYF.